These 13 T cell receptor beta chains came from one sample sequenced in a study of blood T cell repertoires in COVID-19. The data were produced by immunoSEQ multiplex PCR, yet TCRdb's version contains in-frame clones alone and is incomplete. The sample has 100,000 to 150,000 clones; roughly 84% are singletons. Sequenced input: PBMCs or T cells enriched from blood (not recorded which). The source is a woman aged 30 to 39 who had recovered from COVID-19.

This chain connects TRBV12-3 or TRBV12-4 to TRBJ2-1; D is undetermined. CDR3 length: 13 amino acids. Trimming took 6 bases from V and 5 from J, leaving 11 bases between them. In DNA form, the CDR3 reads TGTGCCAGCAGAACGGGTCTCCACAATGAGCAGTTCTTC. Translation: CASRTGLHNEQFF.

The chain joins TRBV19 to TRBJ1-2; 8 nucleotides agree with TRBD1. The CDR3 sequence is 15 residues long. Germline loops: CDR1 LNHDA, CDR2 SQIVND (reference sequence). The V segment lost 7 bases and the J segment 2 bases; nucleotides outside the gene matches: 9. This CDR3 is CASTTRTGLNYGYTF. CDR3 nucleotide sequence: TGTGCCAGTACCACCCGGACAGGGCTCAACTATGGCTACACCTTC.

The chain joins TRBV11-3 to TRBJ2-3; 11 bases map to TRBD2. V lost 6 bases, J lost 8 bases, and 4 bases stayed unmatched. The CDR3 is 13 amino acids. In germline, CDR1 is SGHNT, CDR2 YENEEA. This CDR3 is CASSWTSGLTQYF. CDR3 nucleotide sequence: TGTGCCAGCAGTTGGACTAGCGGGCTTACGCAGTATTTT.

There are a few counts of this clone. The gene calls are TRBV29-1 and TRBJ1-2; TRBD1 agrees at 9 bases. The CDR3 extends over 16 amino acids. Germline V gene lookup returns CDR1 SQVTM and CDR2 ANQGSEA. With V trimmed by 0 bases and J by 4 bases, 9 bases remained unmatched. The CDR3 DNA follows: TGCAGCGTTGAAGATCCCAACAGGGGGCCTGGCTATGGCTACACCTTC. Translation: CSVEDPNRGPGYGYTF.

This clone has a handful of counts. The chain has TRBV28 and TRBJ1-2; TRBD1 matches at 10 bases. The germline gives CDR1 MDHEN, CDR2 SYDVKM. CDR3 length equals 15 residues. J lost 7 bases, V lost 7 bases, and 12 bases had no gene match. DNA of the CDR3: TGTGCCAGCACCATATTTCCGGGACAGGGGACTGGCTACACCTTC. This sequence encodes CASTIFPGQGTGYTF.

The gene calls are TRBV4-3 and TRBJ2-1, with TRBD2 matching over 12 bases. V was pared by 1 base and J by 0 bases, with 16 bases of the junction left unmatched. Germline assignment: CDR1 LGHNA and CDR2 YSLEER. The CDR3 is made up of 22 amino acids. CDR3 region: CASSQVPYSGLAGQSSYNEQFF. Here the CDR3 DNA reads TGCGCCAGCAGCCAAGTCCCCTATAGTGGACTAGCGGGACAGAGCTCCTACAATGAGCAGTTCTTC.

The chain carries TRBV5-1 and TRBJ2-7, with a weak D call TRBD1 (6 bases). The V end was cut by 4 bases, the J end by 5 bases, with 19 bases between. CDR1 is SGHRS, CDR2 YFSETQ, per germline. CDR3 length: 15 residues. The CDR3 DNA reads TGCGCCAGCAGCCCTTACAGGGTCGGGTCGGACGAGCAGTACTTC. Protein product: CASSPYRVGSDEQYF.

The chain recombines TRBV5-4 with TRBJ2-7, with TRBD2 matching over 8 bases. The CDR3 length is 13 residues. J was trimmed by 6 bases and V by 0 bases; bases with no gene match: 2. The germline gives CDR1 SGHNT, CDR2 YYREEE (reference sequence). CDR3 in amino acids: CASSLAGLGEQYF. The CDR3 region has the DNA TGTGCCAGCAGCTTGGCGGGACTAGGCGAGCAGTACTTC.

J is TRBJ1-1 and V is TRBV10-3; D is possibly TRBD1 (6 bases). Germline assignment: CDR1 ENHRY and CDR2 SYGVKD. The CDR3 is made up of 13 amino acids. The V gene lost 10 bases and the J gene lost 4 bases, with 16 bases spanning the gap. The CDR3 loop reads CATRDIGLTEAFF. CDR3 sequence (DNA): TGTGCCACACGGGACATCGGGCTCACTGAAGCTTTCTTT.

The chain has TRBV20-1 and TRBJ2-3, with a possible D match to TRBD2 (5 bases). V lost 6 bases and J 6 bases, leaving 10 bases between the germline ends. Germline V gene sequence: CDR1 DFQATT, CDR2 SNEGSKA (reference sequence). The CDR3 is 11 amino acids. CDR3 DNA sequence: TGCAGTGCACAACTAGGTGATACGCAGTATTTT. Amino acids: CSAQLGDTQYF.

This clone was counted only a few times. The V call is TRBV27, the J call TRBJ2-1; 11 positions match TRBD2. The J segment lost 4 bases and the V segment lost 5 bases, leaving 7 bases of the junction unmatched. CDR1 is MNHEY and CDR2 is SMNVEV in the germline V gene (reference sequence). This CDR3 spans 16 amino acids. CDR3 bases: TGTGCCAGCAGTCCCAGAGTAGCGGGGGGGTACAATGAGCAGTTCTTC. Translated: CASSPRVAGGYNEQFF.

The chain combines TRBV5-5 with TRBJ2-7; 7 bases map to TRBD1. Germline CDR1 reads SGHKS; CDR2 reads YYEKEE (reference sequence). The junction had 5 bases not matched to a gene; V was cut back by 2 bases and J by 0 bases. The CDR3 is 15 amino acids. The CDR3 here is CASSFSWDSSYEQYF. In nucleotides, the CDR3 is TGTGCCAGCAGCTTTAGCTGGGACAGCTCCTACGAGCAGTACTTC.

Of note for this clone: The same CDR3 is also encoded by other DNA sequences in this sample. The chain employs TRBV28 and TRBJ1-2; D gene uncertain. Trimming cost V 3 bases and J 0 bases, with 5 bases left between them. There are 13 residues in the CDR3. Germline CDR1 MDHEN, CDR2 SYDVKM. The CDR3 bases are TGTGCCAGCAGTTTCCCCTCTAACTATGGCTACACCTTC. Protein sequence: CASSFPSNYGYTF.